This T cell receptor (beta chain) is drawn from a study of T cells in Graves' hyperthyroidism and ophthalmopathy. As for the study in general: At initial diagnosis, before any treatment had begun, peripheral blood was obtained.

Amplified TCR beta CDR3 regions came from RNA transcripts. The primer set for the first-round RT-PCR of the TCR CDR3 was HTBI. TCRdb passed the multiplex PCR reads through MiXCR, listing each CDR3 protein once. The sample has 620,000 or so distinct CDR3 sequences; around 13% are singletons. This clonotype was detected a few times. Antigen specificity is unknown. Points from the study as a whole: Most thyroid clonotypes expanded above 0.001 appeared in blood too.

Ophthalmopathy cases scored 3 or more on the Clinical Activity Score and 4 or more on NOSPECS grade, with duration below 3 months. Exclusion of a patient resulted from uncontrolled infection, other autoimmune disease, pregnancy or lactation. Sequencing used blood. The receptor was isolated from a woman aged 45-65 years with Graves' ophthalmopathy.

The DNA of the CDR3 is TGTGCCAGCAGTTCAAATGGACAGGCCCATGAAAAACTGTTTTTT. The encoded protein is CASSSNGQAHEKLFF. The chain recombines TRBV12-3 or TRBV12-4 with TRBJ1-4, with 7 bases identical to TRBD1. V gave up 4 bases and J gave up 6 bases; unmatched junction bases: 8. The CDR3 contains 15 residues.